Given below is one T cell receptor beta chain in context. The antigen is not known. The data were obtained in a study of CD8+ T cells in alopecia areata. General observations from the study: Greater clonality was observed in lesional scalp samples, especially alopecia totalis/universalis, versus normal scalp.

The V and J ends lost 2 bases and 7 bases, in that order; junction bases with no gene match: 11. CDR3 length: 17 amino acids. Germline CDR1 and CDR2: LGHNT and FRNRAP. In each case, RNA was isolated and then reverse transcribed into cDNA as the sequencing template. Assay used: immunoSEQ multiplex PCR; TCRdb lists only in-frame clones, some missing. The sample has about 110,000 clones, roughly 59% seen once. This sequence joins TRBV12-5 and TRBJ2-1, with 10 bases identical to TRBD2. Sequenced sample: CD8+ T cells sorted from blood. The receptor comes from a human donor in good health. The CDR3 DNA reads TGTGCTAGTGGTTTGCACCCCCCTAGCGGGGGCAGAAATGAGCAGTTCTTC. Protein: CASGLHPPSGGRNEQFF.